The 31 T cell receptor beta chains below all came from one sample that was sequenced in a study of T cell responses to AZD1222 COVID-19 vaccine. Here immunoSEQ multiplex PCR was the method, and the copy in TCRdb shows in-frame clones only, minus some. This table holds 100,000 to 150,000 clones, about 90% found once. The specimen was peripheral blood, collected on day 0 of AZD1222 vaccination. The receptors here all came from an adult in good health.

This clone occurred a few times. The chain recombines TRBV20-1 with TRBJ1-2; tentative D call: TRBD1 (6 bases). V lost 7 bases, J lost 4 bases, and 10 bases lay in between. CDR3 length: 11 amino acids. The germline V gene encodes CDR1 DFQATT and CDR2 SNEGSKA (reference sequence). For the CDR3, the DNA is TGCAGTGTAACAGGGCGCTATGGCTACACCTTC. Translation: CSVTGRYGYTF.

V and J are TRBV2 and TRBJ1-4, with D unresolved. Germline V CDR1 and CDR2: SNHLY, FYNNEI. V was pared by 7 bases and J by 8 bases, with 23 bases between. This CDR3 spans 16 amino acids. This CDR3 is CASTRGRQGREEKLFF. In DNA form, the CDR3 reads TGTGCCAGCACTCGAGGGAGACAAGGTCGAGAGGAAAAACTGTTTTTT.

The rearrangement links TRBV7-9 to TRBJ1-1, with 8 bases lining up with TRBD1. CDR3 size: 16 residues. Germline V gene data show CDR1 as SEHNR and CDR2 as FQNEAQ (reference sequence). J gave up 2 bases and V 5 bases, and 10 bases lay outside the gene matches. Here the CDR3 reads CASSSYRDRGNTEAFF. The CDR3 nucleotides read TGTGCCAGCAGCAGTTATCGAGACAGGGGAAACACTGAAGCTTTCTTT.

The count of this clone is one. The chain couples TRBV10-2 to TRBJ2-2, with D unclear. The CDR3 runs 15 residues. Germline CDR1 reads WSHSY; CDR2 reads SAAADI. V dropped 4 bases and J dropped 2 bases, with 11 bases sitting between them. DNA for the CDR3: TGCGCCAGCAGTGGATCAGGAACTAACACCGGGGAGCTGTTTTTT. Amino acids: CASSGSGTNTGELFF.

The rearrangement uses TRBV7-2 and TRBJ1-6; 7 nucleotides agree with TRBD1. The trim removed 3 bases at V and 7 bases at J, leaving 3 bases unmatched. The CDR3 is 14 residues long. CDR1 is SGHTA and CDR2 is FQGNSA in the germline V gene. The CDR3 here is CASSFQGQNSPLHF. The CDR3, as DNA: TGTGCCAGCAGCTTCCAGGGACAGAATTCACCCCTCCACTTT. Together with reference TRBV7-2 and TRBJ1-6, the CDR3 gives the full variable domain: GAGVSQSPSNKVTEKGKDVELRCDPISGHTALYWYRQSLGQGLEFLIYFQGNSAPDKSGLPSDRFSAERTGGSVSTLTIQRTQQEDSAVYLCASSFQGQNSPLHFGNGTRLTVT.

This chain links TRBV6-6 with TRBJ1-1, with D possibly being TRBD1 (6 bases). Germline CDR1 and CDR2: MNHNY and SVGAGI (reference sequence). V lost 4 bases and J 4 bases, leaving 16 bases between the germline ends. The length of the CDR3 is 15 residues. Written as DNA, the CDR3 is TGTGCCAGCAGTTCCACAGGGTTATCCCCCACTGAAGCTTTCTTT. This translates into CASSSTGLSPTEAFF.

The chain joins TRBV28 to TRBJ2-6; TRBD1 aligns across 9 bases. The CDR3 totals 16 residues. Germline CDR1 is MDHEN and CDR2 is SYDVKM. The V gene end was trimmed by 5 bases and the J gene end by 4 bases; junction bases not matched to a gene: 6. CDR3 nucleotides: TGTGCCAGCAGTAAACAGGGGGCTACCGGGGCCAACGTCCTGACTTTC. Amino acids: CASSKQGATGANVLTF.

The chain carries TRBV5-6 and TRBJ2-5, with D uncertain. V shed 4 bases and J shed 2 bases, with 9 bases lying between them. CDR1 SGHDT and CDR2 YYEEEE come from the germline V gene. The CDR3 is 13 residues long. CDR3: CASSAVEQETQYF. DNA for the CDR3: TGTGCCAGCAGCGCAGTGGAGCAAGAGACCCAGTACTTC.

The V and J genes are TRBV7-3 and TRBJ2-1, with D possibly called TRBD1 or TRBD2 (5 bases each). This CDR3 spans 16 amino acids. Trimming left V 2 bases short and J 0 bases short, with 11 bases between. Germline CDR1 is SGHTA and CDR2 is FQGTGA. The CDR3 nucleotides read TGTGCCAGCAGCTTAGGGGCGGGTAGCTCCTACAATGAGCAGTTCTTC. As protein: CASSLGAGSSYNEQFF.

This chain links TRBV28 with TRBJ2-5; TRBD1 aligns across 7 bases. J was trimmed by 1 base and V by 7 bases; bases with no gene match: 6. This CDR3 region has 14 residues. Germline loops: CDR1 MDHEN, CDR2 SYDVKM. DNA of the CDR3: TGTGCCAGCATCAAATGGGACAGCCAAGAGACCCAGTACTTC. Its protein is CASIKWDSQETQYF.

This rearrangement joins TRBV10-3 to TRBJ1-2; no clear D gene. From germline, CDR1 is ENHRY and CDR2 SYGVKD. The CDR3 runs 15 residues. The ends were cut back, 4 bases at V and 0 bases at J, with 12 bases in the middle. The CDR3 here is CAISVFVNSNYGYTF. In DNA form, the CDR3 reads TGTGCCATCAGTGTTTTTGTCAACTCTAACTATGGCTACACCTTC.

The V call is TRBV5-1, the J call TRBJ2-1; D is perhaps TRBD2 (6 bases). The V end was cut by 0 bases, the J end by 7 bases, with 14 bases between. In germline, CDR1 is SGHRS, CDR2 YFSETQ. CDR3 size: 15 residues. The CDR3 nucleotides are TGCGCCAGCAGCTTGGGCGGGGCCTCGGGGAATGAGCAGTTCTTC. This translates into CASSLGGASGNEQFF.

The rearrangement uses TRBV19 and TRBJ2-7; 9 bases line up with TRBD2. Germline lookup yields CDR1 LNHDA and CDR2 SQIVND (reference sequence). The CDR3 is 14 amino acids. The junction had 3 bases not matched to a gene; V was cut back by 1 base and J by 5 bases. As DNA, the CDR3 is TGTGCCAGTAGTATAGGCCTAGCGGGGAACGAGCAGTACTTC. Translating it yields CASSIGLAGNEQYF.

The chain employs TRBV28 and TRBJ2-7; 8 positions agree with TRBD1. Germline-derived CDR1 and CDR2 are MDHEN and SYDVKM. With V trimmed by 10 bases and J by 3 bases, 8 bases remained unmatched. The CDR3 runs 13 residues. CDR3 in amino acids: CAITGTGVYEQYF. As DNA, the CDR3 is TGTGCCATTACCGGGACAGGAGTCTACGAGCAGTACTTC.

This clone came up a few times. The chain joins TRBV6-5 to TRBJ1-2; D call uncertain. CDR3 length: 14 residues. Trimming cost V 6 bases and J 1 base, with 12 bases left between them. The V gene's germline CDR1 is MNHEY and CDR2 SVGAGI. This chain's CDR3 is CASRAVNFNYGYTF. CDR3 coding DNA: TGTGCCAGCAGGGCCGTTAACTTTAACTATGGCTACACCTTC.

The chain is built from TRBV3-1 (or the pseudogene TRBV3-2) and TRBJ1-2; D perhaps matches TRBD1 (5 bases). The V gene's germline CDR1 is LGHDT and CDR2 YNNKEL (reference sequence). V lost 5 bases, J lost 5 bases, and 15 bases lay in between. This CDR3 has 14 residues. The CDR3 loop is CASSTGPSGYGYTF. CDR3 DNA: TGTGCCAGCAGCACGGGACCCAGTGGATATGGCTACACCTTC.

The gene calls are TRBV19 and TRBJ2-1; unclear D gene. Per the germline V gene, CDR1 is LNHDA and CDR2 is SQIVND (reference sequence). Trimming cost V 4 bases and J 3 bases, with 1 base left between them. The CDR3 has 11 amino acids. In nucleotides, the CDR3 is TGTGCCAGTAGTAACTACAATGAGCAGTTCTTC. This translates into CASSNYNEQFF.

The rearrangement joins TRBV2 to TRBJ1-2; D is ambiguous. This CDR3 region has 12 residues. CDR1 is SNHLY, CDR2 FYNNEI, per germline. The V end was cut by 5 bases, the J end by 6 bases, with 10 bases between. The chain's CDR3 is CASSYAADGYTF. CDR3 DNA: TGTGCCAGCAGTTACGCGGCGGATGGCTACACCTTC.

V is TRBV18 and J is TRBJ1-1; a weak D match, TRBD1 (5 bases). Trimming shortened V by 3 bases and J by 4 bases, and 9 bases separated the two germline ends. The germline CDR1 and CDR2 sequences are KGHSH and LQKENI. CDR3 length equals 13 residues. The CDR3 DNA is TGTGCCAGCTCACCGTCACAGGCCACTGAAGCTTTCTTT. Protein sequence: CASSPSQATEAFF.

This clone came up a few times. This chain connects TRBV5-4 to TRBJ2-1; no definite D call. The CDR3 spans 14 residues. Trimming removed 2 bases at V and 0 bases at J, with 6 bases between. CDR1 and CDR2 from the germline V gene are SGHNT and YYREEE (reference sequence). The CDR3: CASSFGSSYNEQFF. The CDR3 DNA follows: TGTGCCAGCAGCTTTGGCAGCTCCTACAATGAGCAGTTCTTC.

The rearrangement joins TRBV5-1 to TRBJ2-1; no clear D gene. The CDR3 is 10 amino acids. The ends were cut back, 6 bases at V and 10 bases at J, with 8 bases in the middle. Germline V gives CDR1 SGHRS, CDR2 YFSETQ. DNA of the CDR3: TGCGCCAGCACTCCCCCGGAGCAGTTCTTC. Translation gives CASTPPEQFF.

This chain joins TRBV5-6 and TRBJ2-1, with no clear D. The germline gives CDR1 SGHDT, CDR2 YYEEEE. This CDR3 comprises 14 residues. The V gene lost 6 bases and the J gene lost 4 bases, with 14 bases spanning the gap. The CDR3 DNA reads as TGTGCCAGCACCGACTTCCAAGGTTACAATGAGCAGTTCTTC. Amino acid sequence: CASTDFQGYNEQFF. Using reference TRBV5-6 and TRBJ2-1 for the parts outside the CDR3, the full variable domain is DAGVTQSPTHLIKTRGQQVTLRCSPKSGHDTVSWYQQALGQGPQFIFQYYEEEERQRGNFPDRFSGHQFPNYSSELNVNALLLGDSALYLCASTDFQGYNEQFFGPGTRLTVL.

There are a few counts of this clone. The chain recombines TRBV6-1 with TRBJ1-2; D gene ambiguous. The V gene's germline CDR1 is MNHNS and CDR2 SASEGT. The CDR3 has 15 amino acids. Trimming removed 0 bases from V and 0 bases from J, with 8 bases in between. The CDR3 protein is CASSEALNSNYGYTF. Here the CDR3 DNA reads TGTGCCAGCAGTGAAGCGCTCAATTCTAACTATGGCTACACCTTC.

This clone was seen more than once but under ten times. This sequence joins TRBV27 and TRBJ2-1, with 8 bases lining up with TRBD2. Germline V gene sequence: CDR1 MNHEY, CDR2 SMNVEV (reference sequence). The junction had 13 bases not matched to a gene; V was cut back by 6 bases and J by 9 bases. The CDR3 sequence is 15 residues long. Here the CDR3 reads CASSLSLAGRGEQFF. CDR3 bases: TGTGCCAGCAGCTTGTCTCTAGCGGGTCGGGGTGAGCAGTTCTTC.

The chain uses TRBV29-1 and TRBJ2-3; 7 bases align to TRBD2. CDR1 SQVTM and CDR2 ANQGSEA come from the germline V gene. V dropped 3 bases and J dropped 0; count of bases not matched to a gene: 3. The CDR3 sequence is 14 residues long. In DNA, the CDR3 is TGCAGCGTTGAGTCCGGGAGGAGCACAGATACGCAGTATTTT. This codes for CSVESGRSTDTQYF.

Written as DNA, the CDR3 is TGTGCCAGCAGTCCAGAGGCACAGGGGGAAAAACTGTTTTTT. It codes for CASSPEAQGEKLFF. The chain joins TRBV6-5 to TRBJ1-4; 7 positions agree with TRBD1. V was clipped by 5 bases and J by 8 bases; unmatched bases: 8. Germline CDR1 is MNHEY and CDR2 is SVGAGI. CDR3 size: 14 residues.

The chain is built from TRBV27 and TRBJ2-5; either TRBD1 or TRBD2 may supply D (5 bases each). Trimming shortened V by 6 bases and J by 0 bases, and 11 bases separated the two germline ends. The CDR3 loop spans 14 amino acids. Germline assignment: CDR1 MNHEY and CDR2 SMNVEV (reference sequence). CDR3: CASRPGTHQETQYF. In DNA form, the CDR3 reads TGTGCCAGCAGACCTGGGACCCACCAAGAGACCCAGTACTTC.

This clone was counted once. CDR3 nucleotide sequence: TGTGCCAGCAGCGAGGGGACGGGAAACTATGGCTACACCTTC. It encodes CASSEGTGNYGYTF. The chain couples TRBV7-2 to TRBJ1-2, with a tentative D call TRBD1 (5 bases). Trimming took off 5 bases at V and 2 bases at J, with 12 bases between the two ends. Germline CDR1 is SGHTA and CDR2 is FQGNSA. This CDR3 is built from 14 residues.

The rearrangement uses TRBV27 and TRBJ2-5; D call uncertain. Trimming shortened V by 6 bases and J by 5 bases, and 13 bases separated the two germline ends. CDR1 MNHEY and CDR2 SMNVEV come from the germline V gene (reference sequence). The CDR3 covers 13 residues. The CDR3 sequence is CASRPHAFETQYF. CDR3 DNA sequence: TGTGCCAGCAGGCCTCACGCTTTCGAGACCCAGTACTTC.

The rearrangement joins TRBV6-5 to TRBJ2-3; 12 bases are a match to TRBD1. This CDR3 is 15 amino acids long. Germline V CDR1 and CDR2: MNHEY, SVGAGI. The V gene end was trimmed by 7 bases and the J gene end by 3 bases; junction bases not matched to a gene: 5. CDR3 sequence (DNA): TGTGCCAGCATCAGGGACAGGGGGCTAACAGATACGCAGTATTTT. Its translation: CASIRDRGLTDTQYF.

CDR3 nucleotides: TGTGCCAGCAGTCCCGACAGGAATTCCTACGAGCAGTACTTC. Residues: CASSPDRNSYEQYF. The chain employs TRBV27 and TRBJ2-7; D may be TRBD1 (6 bases). V dropped 5 bases and J dropped 1 base, with 12 bases sitting between them. CDR1 MNHEY and CDR2 SMNVEV come from the germline V gene (reference sequence). The CDR3 extends over 14 amino acids.